This T cell receptor beta chain was sequenced during a study of CD8 T cells in Susac syndrome. Findings of the study overall: The study conceded that its TCR sequencing and HLA analysis involved relatively few individuals.

About this clonotype: Its antigen remains unidentified.

CD8+ and CD4+ T cells were negatively isolated; TEMRA cells were FACS-enriched. When the RNA was reverse transcribed, random hexamers were used with an input of about 0.5 to 1 ug. Each CDR3 protein is one row after TCRdb ran MiXCR on the immunoSEQ multiplex PCR reads. The data contain some 120,000 distinct CDR3 sequences, about 93% of them singletons. This sequence originates from a human donor in good health. The specimen sequenced was CD4+ T cells from PBMCs.

This CDR3 is CSVEDRTDQGGSEAFF. Written as DNA, the CDR3 is TGCAGCGTTGAAGATCGGACAGATCAGGGGGGGTCTGAAGCTTTCTTT. This chain connects TRBV29-1 to TRBJ1-1; 7 bases align to TRBD1. Per germline, CDR1 SQVTM and CDR2 ANQGSEA. The CDR3 sequence is 16 residues long. The junction had 13 bases not matched to a gene; V was cut back by 0 bases and J by 6 bases. Together with reference TRBV29-1 and TRBJ1-1, the CDR3 gives the full variable domain: SAVISQKPSRDICQRGTSLTIQCQVDSQVTMMFWYRQQPGQSLTLIATANQGSEATYESGFVIDKFPISRPNLTFSTLTVSNMSPEDSSIYLCSVEDRTDQGGSEAFFGQGTRLTVV.